This TCR beta chain is from a study of radiation and T cells in renal cell carcinoma. Study results and caveats: Compared with controls, irradiated tumors showed greater TCR clonality.

Treatment of the sample: treatment-naive control, cytoreductive nephrectomy. The table came from immunoSEQ multiplex PCR; TCRdb's copy has only in-frame clones and leaves some out. The repertoire has approximately 13,000 clones, roughly 60% of them found once; the top ten carry 10% to 15%. As to this clone: Its antigen is still unknown.

The CDR3 is 16 amino acids. V lost 4 bases to trimming and J lost 10 bases; unmatched junction nucleotides: 7. CDR1 and CDR2 (germline): MGHDK, SYGVNS. The sequenced sample was tumor tissue, obtained from a patient whose treatment was nephrectomy without radiotherapy. The sequence came from a man aged 50 to 60 with renal cell carcinoma. The chain couples TRBV25-1 to TRBJ2-1; 16 positions match TRBD2. CDR3 coding DNA: TGTGCCAGCAGTGGAGGGACTAGCGGGGGGGCAGGCGAGCAGTTCTTC. Translated, it gives CASSGGTSGGAGEQFF.